The rows below give T cell receptor beta chains drawn from one sample of a study of blood T cell repertoires in COVID-19. Here immunoSEQ multiplex PCR was the method, and the copy in TCRdb shows in-frame clones only, minus some. The sample lists some 180,000 clones, roughly 77% occurring once. Sample: peripheral blood. The receptors derive from a woman in her 40s with COVID-19, enrolled during active disease. Each CDR3 is given with its conserved first and last residue.

TRBJ2-7 | TRBV3-1/TRBV3-2 | CASSLPMGQTIYEQYF
TRBJ1-5 | TRBV6-1 | CASSEQDRGKPQHF
TRBJ1-1 | TRBV7-9 | CASTPKGEKTEAFF
TRBJ1-1 | TRBV5-1 | CASSLDPGQNTEAFF
TRBJ1-4 | TRBV5-1 | CASSFAAGLEEKLFF
TRBJ2-1 | TRBV27 | CASRDTGQGSNEQFF
TRBJ2-7 | TRBV6-5 | CASNLGGRQYF
TRBJ2-5 | TRBV19 | CASTPSVSRRGTQYF
TRBJ1-4 | TRBV19 | CASSIDRGFEKLFF
TRBJ2-1 | TRBV5-1 | CASSFGVVSSGSWYEQFF
TRBJ2-6 | TRBV29-1 | CSGGSGANVLTF
TRBJ1-5 | TRBV30 | CAWSLQAERPQHF
TRBJ1-3 | TRBV9 | CASSVASGNGNTIYF
TRBJ2-1 | TRBV20-1 | CSASHLAGDEQFF
TRBJ2-1 | TRBV3-1/TRBV3-2 | CASSQDTGRYNEQFF
TRBJ1-4 | TRBV7-2 | CASSYGQNEKLFF
TRBJ1-1 | TRBV3-1/TRBV3-2 | CASSRSGSSAEAFF
TRBJ1-3 | TRBV11-2 | CASSFSLTLGNTIYF
TRBJ2-3 | TRBV2 | CASSELKTSGNTDTQYF
TRBJ1-5 | TRBV7-9 | CASSLDAGQGGQPQHF
TRBJ2-7 | TRBV5-3 | CARRGTECPPHEQYF
TRBJ2-1 | TRBV7-9 | CASSLDENYNEQFF
TRBJ2-3 | TRBV7-9 | CASSSSSGTQYF
TRBJ2-1 | TRBV10-3 | CAISVAGGAYNEQFF